The 31 T cell receptor beta chains in this list originate from one sample, sequenced in a study of T cell responses to AZD1222 COVID-19 vaccine. Data came from immunoSEQ multiplex PCR; TCRdb stores just in-frame clones and leaves some out. The profile covers approximately 68,000 clones, with about 88% appearing a single time and around 4.9% taken by the ten largest. The sequenced sample was peripheral blood, obtained 28 days after the second dose of the MenACWY control vaccine. Receptor source: an adult who received the MenACWY meningococcal vaccine as a control.

The V call is TRBV28, the J call TRBJ1-1; D is unclear. Deletions cut 7 bases from V and 6 bases from J, with 21 bases between. Germline V gene lookup returns CDR1 MDHEN and CDR2 SYDVKM. CDR3 length: 15 amino acids. CDR3 in DNA: TGTGCCAGCACCCGAAGGTGGGTAGGGATTTCTGAAGCTTTCTTT. This gives the protein CASTRRWVGISEAFF.

The rearrangement links TRBV5-1 to TRBJ2-7, with 7 bases that match TRBD1. Losses at the gene ends were 2 bases for V and 6 bases for J; bases not matched to a gene: 8. CDR1 and CDR2 (germline): SGHRS, YFSETQ. The CDR3 is made up of 14 amino acids. CDR3 in amino acids: CASSFGTAKLEQYF. The CDR3 DNA reads as TGCGCCAGCAGCTTCGGGACAGCAAAACTCGAGCAGTACTTC.

The chain recombines TRBV5-4 with TRBJ2-5, with 14 bases identical to TRBD2. Unmatched junction bases numbered 4, after V lost 3 bases and J lost 3 bases. The germline V gene encodes CDR1 SGHNT and CDR2 YYREEE (reference sequence). The CDR3 totals 16 residues. The CDR3 region is CASSSGTSGGEETQYF. CDR3 bases: TGTGCCAGCAGCTCCGGGACTAGCGGGGGAGAAGAGACCCAGTACTTC.

The chain links TRBV10-3 to TRBJ2-7, with 8 bases aligning to TRBD1. CDR1 and CDR2 from the germline V gene are ENHRY and SYGVKD. This CDR3 has 15 residues. V lost 6 bases to trimming and J lost 5 bases; unmatched junction nucleotides: 12. Here the CDR3 reads CAISGTQGAVHEQYF. The DNA of the CDR3 is TGTGCCATCAGCGGAACCCAGGGGGCGGTCCACGAGCAGTACTTC.

This clone has a handful of counts. The rearrangement joins TRBV18 to TRBJ1-6; D is unclear. Germline V gives CDR1 KGHSH, CDR2 LQKENI. V was cut by 3 bases and J by 10 bases, with 13 bases left in between. The CDR3 runs 14 residues. The CDR3 is CASSPRREGSPLHF. The CDR3 DNA sequence: TGTGCCAGCTCACCCCGCCGGGAAGGATCACCCCTCCACTTT.

The chain carries TRBV18 and TRBJ1-1, with TRBD1 as a possible D gene (5 bases). This CDR3 comprises 14 residues. The germline V gene has CDR1 KGHSH and CDR2 LQKENI. V shed 3 bases and J shed 1 base, with 9 bases lying between them. The CDR3 sequence: CASSPLTGNTEAFF. Here the CDR3 DNA reads TGTGCCAGCTCACCGTTAACAGGGAACACTGAAGCTTTCTTT.

The chain couples TRBV5-1 to TRBJ2-5; 8 bases agree with TRBD2. Losses at the gene ends were 0 bases for V and 2 bases for J; bases not matched to a gene: 3. Germline-derived CDR1 and CDR2 are SGHRS and YFSETQ. CDR3 length equals 15 residues. CDR3 bases: TGCGCCAGCAGCTTGGCGGGAGGGATTCAAGAGACCCAGTACTTC. Translated, it gives CASSLAGGIQETQYF.

The genes are TRBV6-1 and TRBJ2-5; 7 bases map to TRBD1. The CDR3 covers 15 residues. Trimming cost V 1 base and J 4 bases; bases outside gene matches: 6. Germline CDR1 MNHNS, CDR2 SASEGT. The CDR3 nucleotides read TGTGCCAGCAGTGAAGGAGGGGGCGGAGGAGAGACCCAGTACTTC. Its translation: CASSEGGGGGETQYF.

This chain connects TRBV3-1 (or the pseudogene TRBV3-2) to TRBJ1-3, with 7 bases aligning to TRBD1. The CDR3 has 17 residues. Germline trimming cut 3 bases from V and 1 base from J; bases unmatched to any gene: 9. Looked up from germline, CDR1 is LGHDT and CDR2 is YNNKEL (reference sequence). The chain's CDR3 is CASSQITGAASGNTIYF. DNA of the CDR3: TGTGCCAGCAGCCAGATAACAGGGGCCGCATCTGGAAACACCATATATTTT.

This sequence joins TRBV6-2 or TRBV6-3 and TRBJ2-7; D ambiguous. V was pared by 4 bases and J by 0 bases, with 13 bases between. CDR1 and CDR2 from the germline V gene are MNHEY and SVGEGT. This CDR3 is 15 amino acids long. The CDR3 region is CASSWGSPSSYEQYF. CDR3 in DNA: TGTGCCAGCAGTTGGGGTAGCCCAAGCTCCTACGAGCAGTACTTC.

The chain joins TRBV6-5 to TRBJ1-5, with D possibly being TRBD1 (5 bases). This CDR3 spans 13 amino acids. Between the trimmed V and J ends, which lost 7 bases and 4 bases, there was a span of 11 bases. Germline V lookup: CDR1 MNHEY, CDR2 SVGAGI. The CDR3 DNA sequence: TGTGCCAGCATGGGGGACGGTAATCAGCCCCAGCATTTT. This codes for CASMGDGNQPQHF.

This rearrangement joins TRBV3-1 (or the pseudogene TRBV3-2) to TRBJ1-3, with D unclear. Germline CDR1 LGHDT, CDR2 YNNKEL (reference sequence). The CDR3 sequence is 16 residues long. V lost 4 bases and J 0 bases, leaving 13 bases between the germline ends. The CDR3 bases are TGTGCCAGCAGCCGAATAGACACTGGCTCTGGAAACACCATATATTTT. Protein product: CASSRIDTGSGNTIYF.

The chain combines TRBV7-2 with TRBJ1-1; D is ambiguous. The CDR3 length is 15 residues. Trimming pared 1 base from V and 0 bases from J, leaving 9 bases between. The germline V gene encodes CDR1 SGHTA and CDR2 FQGNSA. This chain's CDR3 is CASSLGPGVNTEAFF. Here the CDR3 DNA reads TGTGCCAGCAGCTTAGGGCCGGGAGTGAACACTGAAGCTTTCTTT.

The V call is TRBV7-2, the J call TRBJ2-7, with a weak D call TRBD2 (7 bases). CDR1 and CDR2 (germline): SGHTA, FQGNSA. With 0 bases removed from V and 4 bases from J, the gap between germline ends came to 19 bases. There are 17 residues in the CDR3. The DNA of the CDR3 is TGTGCCAGCAGCTTAGCGGTGGCAGCGGGAACAGGGTACGAGCAGTACTTC. This sequence encodes CASSLAVAAGTGYEQYF.

The rearrangement joins TRBV5-4 to TRBJ1-6; D not certain. The CDR3 covers 15 residues. The ends were cut back, 4 bases at V and 9 bases at J, with 17 bases in the middle. The germline gives CDR1 SGHNT, CDR2 YYREEE (reference sequence). The CDR3 loop is CASSHASSLGSPLHF. CDR3 nucleotides: TGTGCCAGCAGCCACGCATCTTCCCTGGGTTCACCCCTCCACTTT.

The chain combines TRBV27 with TRBJ2-7, with D unresolved. Germline CDR1 MNHEY, CDR2 SMNVEV (reference sequence). CDR3 length: 13 residues. Trimming pared 6 bases from V and 1 base from J, leaving 10 bases between. CDR3 in amino acids: CASRPDGSYEQYF. In DNA form, the CDR3 reads TGTGCCAGCAGACCGGACGGATCCTACGAGCAGTACTTC.

The gene calls are TRBV5-1 and TRBJ1-5; 7 nucleotides line up with TRBD1. V lost 5 bases and J lost 6; bases outside the gene matches: 5. Germline-derived CDR1 and CDR2 are SGHRS and YFSETQ. The CDR3 runs to 13 residues. CDR3 loop: CASSWTGTQPQHF. In nucleotides, the CDR3 is TGCGCCAGCAGTTGGACAGGTACTCAGCCCCAGCATTTT.

This CDR3 is CASSQAGLAGVLRDTQYF. CDR3 in DNA: TGCGCCAGCAGCCAAGCGGGACTAGCGGGAGTTTTAAGAGATACGCAGTATTTT. The chain has TRBV4-1 and TRBJ2-3; 14 positions agree with TRBD2. This CDR3 spans 18 amino acids. Trimming at V came to 1 base and at J to 5 bases, leaving 8 bases not matched to a gene. CDR1 is MGHRA and CDR2 is YSYEKL in the germline V gene.

The rearrangement uses TRBV30 and TRBJ1-5; the D is unclear. V dropped 0 bases and J dropped 5 bases, with 14 bases sitting between them. CDR1 is GTSNPN, CDR2 SVGIG, per germline (reference sequence). The CDR3 has 15 amino acids. The CDR3: CAWSVGIFGDQPQHF. The CDR3 coding sequence is TGTGCCTGGAGTGTAGGCATTTTTGGGGATCAGCCCCAGCATTTT. The full variable domain, completed using reference TRBV30 and TRBJ1-5, is SQTIHQWPATLVQPVGSPLSLECTVEGTSNPNLYWYRQAAGRGLQLLFYSVGIGQISSEVPQNLSASRPQDRQFILSSKKLLLSDSGFYLCAWSVGIFGDQPQHFGDGTRLSIL.

CDR3 amino acids: CASSQERDGLSGANVLTF. DNA for the CDR3: TGCGCCAGCAGCCAAGAGAGGGACGGACTCTCTGGGGCCAACGTCCTGACTTTC. V usage is TRBV4-3 and J usage is TRBJ2-6; D is perhaps TRBD1 or TRBD2 (5 bases each). There are 18 residues in the CDR3. The V and J ends lost 0 bases and 0 bases respectively, with 12 bases between them. Germline lookup yields CDR1 LGHNA and CDR2 YSLEER.

The gene calls are TRBV4-1 and TRBJ1-5; no reliable D call. Germline-derived CDR1 and CDR2 are MGHRA and YSYEKL. Trimming removed 3 bases from V and 0 bases from J, with 9 bases in between. The CDR3 runs to 15 residues. The CDR3 protein is CASSHPGPSNQPQHF. The DNA of the CDR3 is TGCGCCAGCAGCCATCCGGGCCCTAGCAATCAGCCCCAGCATTTT.

V usage is TRBV12-3 or TRBV12-4 and J usage is TRBJ2-7; D is unclear. V lost 2 bases, J lost 2 bases, and 7 bases lay in between. This CDR3 contains 13 residues. The CDR3 DNA follows: TGTGCCAGCAGTTTAAGCCAAGCCTACGAGCAGTACTTC. Residues: CASSLSQAYEQYF.

The V call is TRBV19, the J call TRBJ1-1, with D perhaps matching TRBD1 (5 bases). This CDR3 has 15 amino acids. CDR1 and CDR2 from the germline V gene are LNHDA and SQIVND (reference sequence). The V gene lost 6 bases and the J gene lost 4 bases, with 18 bases spanning the gap. The CDR3 region is CASRLGTQLGTEAFF. The CDR3 bases are TGTGCCAGTAGATTGGGGACGCAGCTCGGCACTGAAGCTTTCTTT. Full variable domain (missing parts from reference TRBV19 and TRBJ1-1): DGGITQSPKYLFRKEGQNVTLSCEQNLNHDAMYWYRQDPGQGLRLIYYSQIVNDFQKGDIAEGYSVSREKKESFPLTVTSAQKNPTAFYLCASRLGTQLGTEAFFGQGTRLTVV.

J is TRBJ2-7 and V is TRBV4-1; D is uncertain. Trimming left V 0 bases short and J 0 bases short, with 9 bases between. The CDR3 consists of 15 residues. Germline V gene sequence: CDR1 MGHRA, CDR2 YSYEKL. CDR3 loop: CASSQDPSFSYEQYF. CDR3 coding DNA: TGCGCCAGCAGCCAAGATCCCAGTTTCTCCTACGAGCAGTACTTC.

This clone showed up just once. V is TRBV2 and J is TRBJ2-3, with D tentatively TRBD1 (6 bases). This CDR3 spans 15 amino acids. The V end was cut by 3 bases, the J end by 1 base, with 11 bases between. Germline lookup yields CDR1 SNHLY and CDR2 FYNNEI. The CDR3 loop reads CASSEMNRGTDTQYF. CDR3 sequence (DNA): TGTGCCAGCAGTGAGATGAACAGGGGCACAGATACGCAGTATTTT.

This rearrangement joins TRBV6-5 to TRBJ1-6, with no clear D. Looked up from germline, CDR1 is MNHEY and CDR2 is SVGAGI. V dropped 11 bases and J dropped 8 bases, with 22 bases sitting between them. CDR3 length equals 15 residues. This CDR3 reads CASQSRQSFHSPLHF. As DNA, the CDR3 is TGTGCCTCCCAATCCCGGCAGAGTTTTCATTCACCCCTCCACTTT.

V and J are TRBV28 and TRBJ2-7; D is ambiguous. V shed 2 bases and J shed 3 bases, with 8 bases lying between them. CDR1 and CDR2 (germline): MDHEN, SYDVKM. There are 13 residues in the CDR3. CDR3 amino acids: CASSLPLNYEQYF. CDR3 sequence (DNA): TGTGCCAGCAGTTTACCCCTCAACTACGAGCAGTACTTC.

The rearrangement links TRBV4-2 to TRBJ1-2; D may be TRBD1 (5 bases). Germline CDR1 LGHNA, CDR2 YNFKEQ. V was shortened by 1 base and J by 6 bases, with 15 bases between the two germline ends. The CDR3 is 15 amino acids. The CDR3 spells CASSQGGSAGDGYTF. CDR3 coding DNA: TGTGCCAGCAGCCAAGGGGGGTCGGCAGGCGATGGCTACACCTTC.

The genes are TRBV15 and TRBJ2-7; 8 nucleotides agree with TRBD1. The CDR3 extends over 15 amino acids. CDR1 is LNHNV, CDR2 YYDKDF, per germline (reference sequence). Trimming took 2 bases from V and 0 from J; bases not matched to a gene: 3. The CDR3 nucleotides are TGTGCCACCAGCAGAAGACAGGGGAGCTCCTACGAGCAGTACTTC. It translates to CATSRRQGSSYEQYF. The full variable domain, with the rest looked up from reference TRBV15 and TRBJ2-7, is DAMVIQNPRYQVTQFGKPVTLSCSQTLNHNVMYWYQQKSSQAPKLLFHYYDKDFNNEADTPDNFQSRRPNTSFCFLDIRSPGLGDTAMYLCATSRRQGSSYEQYFGPGTRLTVT.

The rearrangement joins TRBV2 to TRBJ2-7, with D hard to call. Trimming took 4 bases from V and 0 from J, leaving 13 bases between them. The germline V gene encodes CDR1 SNHLY and CDR2 FYNNEI. The CDR3 runs 15 residues. The CDR3 protein is CASSALSTLSYEQYF. For the CDR3, the DNA is TGTGCCAGCAGTGCCCTATCGACCCTCTCCTACGAGCAGTACTTC.

This chain connects TRBV3-1 (or the pseudogene TRBV3-2) to TRBJ2-3; D perhaps matches TRBD1 (5 bases). V was pared by 0 bases and J by 8 bases, with 12 bases between. The CDR3 loop spans 14 amino acids. Looked up from germline, CDR1 is LGHDT and CDR2 is YNNKEL (reference sequence). This chain's CDR3 is CASSQDLDRGTQYF. The CDR3 coding sequence is TGTGCCAGCAGCCAAGACCTCGATAGGGGTACGCAGTATTTT.